One sample yielded the 5 T cell receptor beta chains listed below, sequenced in a study of blood T cell repertoires in COVID-19 (TCRdb year 2020). Library creation used the immunoSEQ multiplex PCR assay. TCRdb limited this immuneACCESS table to in-frame rearrangements with V and J called. A share of clones is missing; checked studies link under half to unresolved V genes, and the rest is unexplained. Recorded for this sample are tens of thousands of clones; more than 85% of them occurred a single time. Jointly, the top ten make up 2% to 2.5% of the sample. Sequenced input: peripheral blood. These receptors were taken from a man in his 60s with acute or convalescent COVID-19.

V and J are TRBV11-2 and TRBJ1-6; TRBD1 might be the D (5 bases). This CDR3 is built from 16 residues. Germline V lookup: CDR1 SGHAT, CDR2 FQNNGV. V was shortened by 1 base and J by 7 bases, with 14 bases between the two germline ends. The CDR3 spells CASSLAVGGSNSPLHF. CDR3 sequence (DNA): TGTGCCAGCAGCTTAGCTGTCGGGGGATCGAATTCACCCCTCCACTTT.

V and J are TRBV7-2 and TRBJ1-2; 7 nucleotides line up with TRBD1. Per germline, CDR1 SGHTA and CDR2 FQGNSA. Unmatched junction bases numbered 1, after V lost 2 bases and J lost 4 bases. CDR3 length: 13 residues. CDR3: CASSLNRGYGYTF. The CDR3 region has the DNA TGTGCCAGCAGCTTAAACAGGGGCTATGGCTACACCTTC.

The CDR3 region has the DNA TGTGCCACCAGCACTGGGAAGACTAGCGGGCTCACAGATACGCAGTATTTT. It codes for CATSTGKTSGLTDTQYF. The chain employs TRBV15 and TRBJ2-3; 10 bases are shared with TRBD2. V was pared by 4 bases and J by 2 bases, with 9 bases of the junction left unmatched. The germline V gene has CDR1 LNHNV and CDR2 YYDKDF (reference sequence). The CDR3 consists of 17 residues.

In its sample, this clone was seen once. The rearrangement links TRBV7-9 to TRBJ1-1, with no clear D. Trimming took 0 bases from V and 1 from J, leaving 6 bases between them. CDR3 length: 14 residues. Germline CDR1 is SEHNR and CDR2 is FQNEAQ (reference sequence). The CDR3 region is CASSLALGNTEAFF. The CDR3 DNA follows: TGTGCCAGCAGCTTAGCGCTAGGGAACACTGAAGCTTTCTTT.

The chain joins TRBV5-1 to TRBJ2-2, with D unresolved. V lost 1 base to trimming and J lost 2 bases, with 12 bases between them. The CDR3 totals 16 residues. Germline V gene lookup returns CDR1 SGHRS and CDR2 YFSETQ. DNA for the CDR3: TGCGCCAGCAGCTTGTCAACGGGTCGAAACACCGGGGAGCTGTTTTTT. Its translation: CASSLSTGRNTGELFF.